This T cell receptor beta chain was recovered during a study of CD8 T cells in Susac syndrome. An amount of RNA that ranged from about 0.45 to 1 ug was reverse transcribed with random hexamers. A single record per CDR3 protein comes from TCRdb applying MiXCR to the immunoSEQ multiplex PCR reads. This table holds approximately 190,000 distinct CDR3 sequences, approximately 94% found once. Germline CDR1 and CDR2: SNHLY and FYNNEI. The CDR3 runs to 14 residues. Trimming took 6 bases from V and 0 from J; bases not matched to a gene: 2. The receptor was isolated from a human donor with Susac syndrome. The sequenced sample consisted of CD4+ T cells from PBMCs. The chain combines TRBV2 with TRBJ1-3; 7 positions match TRBD1. In DNA form, the CDR3 reads TGTGCCAGCAGGGGACAGCTCTCTGGAAACACCATATATTTT. Protein: CASRGQLSGNTIYF.